This T cell receptor (beta chain) stems from a study of Ad26.COV2.S vaccination and SARS-CoV-2 variants. Study in general: The COV1001 Ad26.COV2.S trial arm included the donor. Doses of Ad26.COV2.S were injected into muscle once or twice, 56 days apart.

TCRdb keeps only in-frame clones here, not all; method: immunoSEQ multiplex PCR. Here the sample spans approximately 280,000 clones, approximately 87% being singletons. The treatment: some 20 received Ad26.COV2.S at low or high dose, single or two shots; 5 received placebo; per-sample allocation not given. The samples were gathered on day 63 after the first injection of vaccine or placebo. The CDR3 is made up of 14 amino acids. CDR1 SGHRS and CDR2 YFSETQ come from the germline V gene. V gave up 7 bases and J gave up 4 bases, with 17 bases separating them. The sequences come from peripheral blood, collected in a trial of Ad26.COV2.S vaccine versus placebo. The TCR was taken from a person between 18 and 65 years old who received the Ad26.COV2.S COVID-19 vaccine or a placebo. The chain joins TRBV5-1 to TRBJ2-5; D is possibly TRBD1 or TRBD2 (5 bases each). The CDR3 protein is CASRNSGTPETQYF. As DNA, the CDR3 is TGCGCCAGCCGGAATTCAGGGACCCCAGAGACCCAGTACTTC.